The rows below give T cell receptor beta chains drawn from one sample of a study of blood T cells in healthy people across ages. TCRdb re-analysed the 5' RACE reads in MiXCR, keeping a single row per CDR3 protein. This table has some 670,000 distinct CDR3 sequences, around 52% appearing once. The specimen was blood. Every receptor here comes from a woman older than 75 in good health. CDR3s include the opening cysteine and the closing phenylalanine or tryptophan. The D gene is left open where the match is weak. Only part of the rows carry a size: once, few, many, or a class if the clone is expanded.

d_gene,j_gene,len,abundance,v_gene,CDR3nt,CDR3aa
TRBD1,TRBJ1-5,14,few,TRBV10-3,TGTGCCATCAGTGAGTCAACAGGGGTTCAGCCCCAGCATTTT,CAISESTGVQPQHF
NA,TRBJ1-5,13,few,TRBV12-3/TRBV12-4,TGTGCCACCATGGGGGGTGGCAATCAGCCCCAGCATTTT,CATMGGGNQPQHF
NA,TRBJ1-4,13,NA,TRBV25-1,TGTGCCAGCAGTCCTACAACTAATGAAAAACTGTTTTTT,CASSPTTNEKLFF
NA,TRBJ2-4,12,NA,TRBV10-3,TGTGCCATCAAGGGGTCCCAAAACATTCAGTACTTC,CAIKGSQNIQYF
NA,TRBJ2-7,14,NA,TRBV7-9,TGTGCCAGCAGCTCTCCCGACTTTTCCTACGAGCAGTACTTC,CASSSPDFSYEQYF
TRBD2,TRBJ2-3,12,NA,TRBV20-1,TGCAGTCAACGGGGGGTCACAGATACGCAGTATTTT,CSQRGVTDTQYF
NA,TRBJ2-1,12,many,TRBV7-2,TGTGCCAGCAGCTTCAATTTCAATGAGCAGTTCTTC,CASSFNFNEQFF
TRBD1,TRBJ2-3,14,many,TRBV20-1,TGCTGTGCCGACAACAGGGGGAGAGGAGATACGCAGTATTTT,CCADNRGRGDTQYF
NA,TRBJ2-5,15,NA,TRBV3-1,TGTGCCAGCAGCCAAGAACCTGGGGGGAAGGAGACCCAGTACTTC,CASSQEPGGKETQYF
NA,TRBJ2-5,16,many,TRBV5-1,TGCGCCAGCAGCTTAGATGTCAGTGGACGGCAAGAGACCCAGTACTTC,CASSLDVSGRQETQYF
NA,TRBJ2-3,16,NA,TRBV24-1,TGTGCCGGTGGGGGTAGCGGCCGAGAGGGGCCAGATACGCAGTATTTT,CAGGGSGREGPDTQYF
NA,TRBJ2-7,11,once,TRBV20-1,TGCAGTGCTAGTCTTGCCCACGAGCAGTACTTC,CSASLAHEQYF
TRBD1,TRBJ1-2,14,NA,TRBV7-2,TGTGCCAGCAGCGTAGTACAGGGGAACTATGGCTACACCTTC,CASSVVQGNYGYTF
TRBD1,TRBJ2-2,17,NA,TRBV5-1,TGCGCCAACAGCTTGGGTTCAGGGGGCGCGAACACCGGGGAGCTGTTTTTT,CANSLGSGGANTGELFF
NA,TRBJ1-6,13,NA,TRBV7-9,TGTGCCAGCAGCTCCACCCAGGAGTCACCCCTCCACTTT,CASSSTQESPLHF